The 17 T cell receptor beta chains listed next were all sequenced from one sample in a study of T cell responses to AZD1222 COVID-19 vaccine. Sequenced by immunoSEQ multiplex PCR; TCRdb stores in-frame clones only, minus some. Of 120,000 or so clones detected, 75% to 95% appear once; the ten largest clones hold approximately 5.1%. Sequencing used peripheral blood, obtained on day 0 of AZD1222 vaccination. These receptors originate from an adult in good health.

The chain couples TRBV9 to TRBJ2-5, with unresolved D. Germline V gives CDR1 SGDLS, CDR2 YYNGEE. Trimming shortened V by 4 bases and J by 1 base, and 8 bases separated the two germline ends. CDR3 length: 13 residues. CDR3 sequence reads: CASSTLIQETQYF. In DNA form, the CDR3 reads TGTGCCAGCAGCACCTTAATCCAAGAGACCCAGTACTTC.

In this sample, this clone turned up once. The chain has TRBV5-1 and TRBJ1-2; no clear D gene. The germline CDR1 and CDR2 sequences are SGHRS and YFSETQ. Deletions cut 5 bases from V and 8 bases from J, with 19 bases between. CDR3 length: 14 residues. Here the CDR3 DNA reads TGCGCCAGCAGGCCTACAGATCCCCCGAAAGGCTACACCTTC. Its translation is CASRPTDPPKGYTF.

The chain uses TRBV9 and TRBJ1-5; TRBD1 agrees at 9 bases. The CDR3 spans 22 residues. The germline gives CDR1 SGDLS, CDR2 YYNGEE. The junction had 23 bases not matched to a gene; V was cut back by 4 bases and J by 0 bases. The CDR3 DNA reads as TGTGCCAGCAGCCACCAGGGACAGGGTAGGGTCCAAGGCTTTTATAGCAATCAGCCCCAGCATTTT. Amino acid sequence: CASSHQGQGRVQGFYSNQPQHF.

This clone came up once. The CDR3 reads CASSQSQWVTEAFF. The CDR3 region has the DNA TGTGCCAGCAGCCAATCGCAGTGGGTCACTGAAGCTTTCTTT. This chain uses TRBV16 with TRBJ1-1; D remains ambiguous. The V end lost 0 bases, the J end lost 4 bases, and 9 bases lay between the germline ends. Per germline, CDR1 KGHSY and CDR2 FQNENV. This CDR3 is 14 amino acids long.

The gene calls are TRBV18 and TRBJ1-6; 7 nucleotides agree with TRBD1. Germline CDR1 and CDR2: KGHSH and LQKENI. This CDR3 is built from 13 residues. V was pared by 5 bases and J by 10 bases, with 5 bases of the junction left unmatched. The CDR3 loop reads CASSAGTASPLHF. The CDR3 nucleotides are TGTGCCAGCTCAGCCGGGACAGCCTCACCCCTCCACTTT.

The chain joins TRBV27 to TRBJ1-4; 9 nucleotides match TRBD1. The V and J ends lost 3 bases and 5 bases, in that order; junction bases with no gene match: 13. The length of the CDR3 is 18 residues. CDR1 and CDR2 from the germline V gene are MNHEY and SMNVEV (reference sequence). The CDR3: CASSFTGTGWSQNEKLFF. The CDR3 nucleotides read TGTGCCAGCAGTTTTACTGGGACAGGGTGGTCGCAGAATGAAAAACTGTTTTTT.

The genes are TRBV2 and TRBJ1-5; 9 bases fit TRBD1. Germline trimming cut 6 bases from V and 6 bases from J; bases unmatched to any gene: 6. Germline values: CDR1 SNHLY, CDR2 FYNNEI. The CDR3 loop spans 14 amino acids. The CDR3 bases are TGTGCCAGCAGCCGGACAGGGGCTGTTCAGCCCCAGCATTTT. It translates to CASSRTGAVQPQHF.

This rearrangement joins TRBV19 to TRBJ1-5; D not certain. CDR3 size: 15 residues. Per germline, CDR1 LNHDA and CDR2 SQIVND (reference sequence). Trimming took 4 bases from V and 2 from J, leaving 12 bases between them. CDR3 sequence reads: CASSTRPIGNQPQHF. The CDR3 DNA sequence: TGTGCCAGTAGTACCCGCCCAATAGGCAATCAGCCCCAGCATTTT.

The chain joins TRBV30 to TRBJ2-2; D call uncertain. Germline-derived CDR1 and CDR2 are GTSNPN and SVGIG (reference sequence). V was pared by 6 bases and J by 2 bases, with 10 bases between. This CDR3 is 13 amino acids long. The CDR3 loop reads CACGPFNTGELFF. CDR3 nucleotides: TGTGCCTGTGGACCCTTCAACACCGGGGAGCTGTTTTTT.

This clone was found a few times. The chain links TRBV7-9 to TRBJ1-4; TRBD1 matches at 10 bases. This CDR3 has 16 amino acids. Germline V gene data show CDR1 as SEHNR and CDR2 as FQNEAQ (reference sequence). With V trimmed by 10 bases and J by 0 bases, 8 bases remained unmatched. The CDR3 DNA sequence: TGTGCCACGGGGACAGGGGTTATCTCAACTAATGAAAAACTGTTTTTT. Its translation is CATGTGVISTNEKLFF. The full variable domain, rest sourced from reference TRBV7-9 and TRBJ1-4, is DTGVSQNPRHKITKRGQNVTFRCDPISEHNRLYWYRQTLGQGPEFLTYFQNEAQLEKSRLLSDRFSAERPKGSFSTLEIQRTEQGDSAMYLCATGTGVISTNEKLFFGSGTQLSVL.

The chain combines TRBV30 with TRBJ1-1; a weak D match, TRBD1 (5 bases). CDR3 length: 12 amino acids. Trimming stripped 4 bases from V and 3 bases from J, with 9 bases between. CDR1 GTSNPN and CDR2 SVGIG come from the germline V gene (reference sequence). The CDR3 loop is CAWKGVYTEAFF. The CDR3 region has the DNA TGTGCCTGGAAAGGGGTATACACTGAAGCTTTCTTT.

This chain uses TRBV4-2 with TRBJ2-5; D not certain. The V gene lost 0 bases and the J gene lost 2 bases, with 7 bases spanning the gap. The CDR3 is made up of 14 amino acids. Per the germline V gene, CDR1 is LGHNA and CDR2 is YNFKEQ. In DNA form, the CDR3 reads TGTGCCAGCAGCCAAGAATTAGCACAAGAGACCCAGTACTTC. This gives the protein CASSQELAQETQYF.

The chain is built from TRBV5-8 and TRBJ1-6; no firm D call. This CDR3 has 11 amino acids. V gave up 1 base and J gave up 9 bases, with 2 bases separating them. Germline V gene sequence: CDR1 SGHTS, CDR2 YDEGEE. The chain's CDR3 is CASSLPSPLHF. The CDR3 DNA follows: TGTGCCAGCAGCTTGCCTTCACCCCTCCACTTT. The variable domain in full, with the rest retrieved from reference TRBV5-8 and TRBJ1-6, is EAGVTQSPTHLIKTRGQQATLRCSPISGHTSVYWYQQALGLGLQFLLWYDEGEERNRGNFPPRFSGRQFPNYSSELNVNALELEDSALYLCASSLPSPLHFGNGTRLTVT.

The chain joins TRBV4-2 to TRBJ1-6; 7 nucleotides match TRBD1. The CDR3 consists of 15 residues. The germline gives CDR1 LGHNA, CDR2 YNFKEQ. V shed 6 bases, J shed 8 bases, and the junction held 10 bases outside the gene matches. CDR3 residues: CASRKTGLIDSPLHF. Here the CDR3 DNA reads TGTGCCAGCAGGAAGACAGGGTTGATTGATTCACCCCTCCACTTT.

The V call is TRBV19, the J call TRBJ2-1; 12 bases match TRBD2. The V gene's germline CDR1 is LNHDA and CDR2 SQIVND (reference sequence). V shed 4 bases and J 9 bases; nucleotides not matched to a gene: 7. This CDR3 is 15 amino acids long. CDR3 amino acids: CASSTLAGGPGEQFF. As DNA, the CDR3 is TGTGCCAGTAGTACCCTAGCGGGAGGGCCAGGTGAGCAGTTCTTC. Combining the CDR3 with reference TRBV19 and TRBJ2-1 gives the whole variable domain DGGITQSPKYLFRKEGQNVTLSCEQNLNHDAMYWYRQDPGQGLRLIYYSQIVNDFQKGDIAEGYSVSREKKESFPLTVTSAQKNPTAFYLCASSTLAGGPGEQFFGPGTRLTVL.

V usage is TRBV13 and J usage is TRBJ1-6; 9 bases line up with TRBD1. Germline V gene data show CDR1 as PRHDT and CDR2 as FYEKMQ (reference sequence). The length of the CDR3 is 14 residues. With V trimmed by 5 bases and J by 13 bases, 9 bases remained unmatched. The CDR3 region is CASSQGQGERPLHF. CDR3 DNA: TGTGCCAGCAGCCAGGGACAGGGCGAACGTCCCCTCCACTTT.

The CDR3 loop reads CASSLGPGWKTF. As DNA, the CDR3 is TGTGCCAGCAGCTTAGGGCCGGGGTGGAAAACCTTC. The rearrangement uses TRBV11-2 and TRBJ1-2; D remains ambiguous. The germline V and J ends were trimmed by 1 base and 14 bases, with 14 bases remaining between them. There are 12 residues in the CDR3. Germline CDR1 SGHAT, CDR2 FQNNGV.